This T cell receptor beta chain came from a study of CD8+ T cells in alopecia areata. Extraction and reverse transcription of RNA yielded cDNA as the sequencing template. Produced via immunoSEQ multiplex PCR; TCRdb's table is partial and in-frame only. The sample holds 100,000 to 150,000 clones, about 50% seen once. In this sample, this clone turned up a few times. Sequences were derived from CD8+ T cells sorted from blood, sampled at week 0. The receptor's source is a human donor with alopecia areata.

The CDR3 loop reads CASSQYTDTEAFF. The DNA for the CDR3 is TGTGCCAGCAGCCAATACACCGATACTGAAGCTTTCTTT. V is TRBV5-6 and J is TRBJ1-1; D gene ambiguous. Germline values: CDR1 SGHDT, CDR2 YYEEEE. V was shortened by 4 bases and J by 5 bases, with 12 bases between the two germline ends. This CDR3 comprises 13 residues.